This T cell receptor (beta chain) was recorded in a study of blood T cells in healthy people across ages. Each sample yielded at least 6 million isolated PBMCs. It was with a sample-barcoded 5' primer and a J-beta primer mix that a second PCR of roughly 6 to 11 cycles was run. MiXCR, applied by TCRdb to the 5' RACE reads, yields one record per CDR3 protein. The sample shows some 930,000 distinct CDR3 sequences, 25% to 35% of them seen only once. Study-level points and caveats: Diversity of TCR beta per million T cells declined in a roughly linear way with age. Considered underestimates were the diversity estimates obtained from one million T cells.

This clonotype was detected a few times. Its matching antigen is unknown. The junction had 7 bases not matched to a gene; V was cut back by 5 bases and J by 0 bases. The germline V gene encodes CDR1 MNHEY and CDR2 SMNVEV (reference sequence). There are 18 residues in the CDR3. This sample also appeared in a second study, on T cells of mothers and their children.

This receptor was identified in a woman in her forties in good health. J is TRBJ2-6 and V is TRBV27; TRBD1 agrees at 10 bases. Specimen: blood. CDR3 sequence: CASSVLGQGSSGANVLTF. The CDR3 DNA sequence: TGTGCCAGCAGTGTATTGGGACAGGGGAGCTCTGGGGCCAACGTCCTGACTTTC.